Given below is one T cell receptor (beta chain) in context. This sample stems from a study of T cell repertoires in MIS-A myocarditis. The CDR3 is 13 amino acids. The V end lost 2 bases, the J end lost 3 bases, and 6 bases lay between the germline ends. Germline V gives CDR1 KGHSH, CDR2 LQKENI. Generated by immunoSEQ multiplex PCR, the TCRdb table keeps only in-frame clones and is missing some. The sample carries over 600 clones, 84% recorded once. The TCR sequence derives from a man between 18 and 35 years old with fulminant myocarditis from multisystem inflammatory syndrome in adults (MIS-A) after COVID-19. Sequencing was done on a sample of pericardium tissue obtained at autopsy. The chain is built from TRBV18 and TRBJ2-3; D possibly matches TRBD1 or TRBD2 (5 bases each). Here the CDR3 reads CASSPGGTDTQYF. CDR3 sequence (DNA): TGTGCCAGCTCACCAGGGGGAACAGATACGCAGTATTTT.